Here is one T cell receptor beta chain with its context. Its target is not known. The protocol was immunoSEQ multiplex PCR, while the TCRdb copy is restricted to in-frame clones and leaves out a portion. The sample gives 100,000 or so clones, approximately 89% of which show up once; 5% to 6.5% is in the top ten. V lost 2 bases and J 2 bases, leaving 8 bases between the germline ends. Germline V gene sequence: CDR1 SGHKS, CDR2 YYEKEE (reference sequence). The CDR3 contains 14 residues. These data come from a study of T cell responses to AZD1222 COVID-19 vaccine. Study outcomes and limitations: Two AZD1222 administrations were followed by greater Spike-specific TCR breadth and depth. Repertoires were obtained only post-peak T cell response. Variant regions that are unmutated are reportedly the target of nearly half of spike-specific TCRs. Among the donors, most were white British and more were female, and clonal diversity was possibly underestimated.

This sequence originates from an adult who received the AZD1222 COVID-19 vaccine. The sequenced sample was peripheral blood, obtained 28 days after the second AZD1222 dose. The genes are TRBV5-5 and TRBJ1-5; D gene ambiguous. The CDR3 is CASSLVGGNQPQHF. The DNA of the CDR3 is TGTGCCAGCAGCTTAGTAGGAGGCAATCAGCCCCAGCATTTT. The full variable domain, rest sourced from reference TRBV5-5 and TRBJ1-5, is DAGVTQSPTHLIKTRGQQVTLRCSPISGHKSVSWYQQVLGQGPQFIFQYYEKEERGRGNFPDRFSARQFPNYSSELNVNALLLGDSALYLCASSLVGGNQPQHFGDGTRLSIL.